A single sample gave rise to the 6 T cell receptor beta chains below, sequenced in a study of regulatory T cells in long-lasting Graves disease. Stated time point: newly diagnosed GD, antithyroid drugs for less than 3 months. The TCR library was made from RNA extracted from PBMCs. With iRepertoire HTBI primers and Arm-PCR of CDR3 regions, TCR beta libraries were built. TCRdb reprocessed the multiplex PCR reads with MiXCR, giving one entry per CDR3 protein. In the table there are about 500,000 distinct CDR3 sequences, around 15% of which are singletons. These data also formed part of another study, on T cells in Graves' hyperthyroidism and ophthalmopathy.

The sequencing here drew on peripheral blood mononuclear cells (PBMCs), taken at new diagnosis, from a patient treated with antithyroid drugs. Receptors originate from a man in his forties with Graves disease.

The chain has TRBV6-2 or TRBV6-3 and TRBJ1-1; no firm D call. Trimming cost V 6 bases and J 4 bases, with 18 bases left between them. Germline lookup yields CDR1 MNHEY and CDR2 SVGEGT. The CDR3 has 15 residues. CDR3: CASRNRQTVGTEAFF. DNA for the CDR3: TGTGCCAGCAGAAATCGGCAGACCGTGGGCACTGAAGCTTTCTTT.

The chain joins TRBV12-5 to TRBJ2-6; D not resolved. The V end was cut by 0 bases, the J end by 0 bases, with 9 bases between. The CDR3 totals 17 residues. In germline, CDR1 is LGHNT, CDR2 FRNRAP. The CDR3 nucleotides are TGTGCTAGTGGTTTGGTATTGGCGAGCTCTGGGGCCAACGTCCTGACTTTC. This sequence encodes CASGLVLASSGANVLTF.

This chain connects TRBV9 to TRBJ2-2; unclear D gene. The CDR3 has 14 residues. Per the germline V gene, CDR1 is SGDLS and CDR2 is YYNGEE. V lost 2 bases and J lost 7, with 12 bases in between. The CDR3 here is CASSVFEWGGELFF. DNA of the CDR3: TGTGCCAGCAGCGTGTTTGAGTGGGGCGGGGAGCTGTTTTTT.

The chain combines TRBV2 with TRBJ1-5; D unresolved. CDR3 size: 15 residues. The germline gives CDR1 SNHLY, CDR2 FYNNEI. The V end was cut by 7 bases, the J end by 0 bases, with 13 bases between. The CDR3 DNA reads TGTGCCAGCACCGAGACCGCTAATAGCAATCAGCCCCAGCATTTT. Its translation: CASTETANSNQPQHF.

This clonotype was counted at least ten times. The chain carries TRBV28 and TRBJ2-3; 9 bases agree with TRBD2. The CDR3 contains 17 residues. The germline V gene has CDR1 MDHEN and CDR2 SYDVKM. V trimming: 8 bases; J trimming: 0 bases; junction bases outside the gene matches: 12. CDR3 DNA: TGTGCCAGCCTGCTAGCGGGGATTCCAAAAAGCACAGATACGCAGTATTTT. Translating it yields CASLLAGIPKSTDTQYF.

This clonotype was picked up many times. This chain links TRBV2 with TRBJ1-1; 8 positions agree with TRBD1. The CDR3 has 14 amino acids. With 4 bases clipped from V and 5 bases from J, the junction kept 6 bases outside the gene matches. Germline loops: CDR1 SNHLY, CDR2 FYNNEI. This CDR3 is CASSATGGGTEAFF. The CDR3 DNA is TGTGCCAGCAGTGCCACAGGGGGGGGGACTGAAGCTTTCTTT. The full variable domain, completed using reference TRBV2 and TRBJ1-1, is EPEVTQTPSHQVTQMGQEVILRCVPISNHLYFYWYRQILGQKVEFLVSFYNNEISEKSEIFDDQFSVERPDGSNFTLKIRSTKLEDSAMYFCASSATGGGTEAFFGQGTRLTVV.